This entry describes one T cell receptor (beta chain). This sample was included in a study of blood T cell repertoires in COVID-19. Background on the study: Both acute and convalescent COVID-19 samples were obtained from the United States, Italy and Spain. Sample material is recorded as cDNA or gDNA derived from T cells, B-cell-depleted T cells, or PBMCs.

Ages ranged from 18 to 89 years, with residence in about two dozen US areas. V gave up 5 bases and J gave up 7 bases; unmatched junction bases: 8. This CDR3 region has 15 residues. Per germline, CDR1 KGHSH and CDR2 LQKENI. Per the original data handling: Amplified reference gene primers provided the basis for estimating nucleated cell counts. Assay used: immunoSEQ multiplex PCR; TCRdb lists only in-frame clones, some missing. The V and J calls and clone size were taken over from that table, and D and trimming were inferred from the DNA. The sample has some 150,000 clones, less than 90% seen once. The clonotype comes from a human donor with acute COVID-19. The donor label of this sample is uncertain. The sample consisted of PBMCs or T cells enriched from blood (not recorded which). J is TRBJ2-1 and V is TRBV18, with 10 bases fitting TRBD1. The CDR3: CASSITGTGANEQFF. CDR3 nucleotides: TGTGCCAGCTCAATTACCGGGACAGGGGCTAATGAGCAGTTCTTC.